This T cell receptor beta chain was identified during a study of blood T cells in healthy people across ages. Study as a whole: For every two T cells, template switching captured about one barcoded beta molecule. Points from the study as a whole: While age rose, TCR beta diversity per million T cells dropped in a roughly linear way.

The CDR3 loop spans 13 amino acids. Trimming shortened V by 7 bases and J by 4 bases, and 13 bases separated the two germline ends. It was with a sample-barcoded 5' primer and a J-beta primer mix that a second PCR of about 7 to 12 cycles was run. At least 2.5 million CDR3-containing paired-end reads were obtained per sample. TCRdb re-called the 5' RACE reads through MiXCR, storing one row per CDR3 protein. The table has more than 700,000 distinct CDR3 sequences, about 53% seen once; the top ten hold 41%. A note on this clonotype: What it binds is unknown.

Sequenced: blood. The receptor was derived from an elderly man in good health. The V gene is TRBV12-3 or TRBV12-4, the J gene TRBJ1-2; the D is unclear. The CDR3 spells CASTKVFGYGYTF. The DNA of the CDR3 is TGTGCCAGCACCAAGGTGTTTGGCTATGGCTACACCTTC.